This T cell receptor beta chain was identified during a study of blood T cell repertoires in COVID-19. As for the study in general: Samples representing acute and convalescent COVID-19 were sourced from the United States, Italy and Spain. PBMCs, B-cell-depleted T cells, or T cells were the source of the cDNA or gDNA that made up the material.

The CDR3 spans 12 residues. J gave up 5 bases and V 7 bases, and 6 bases lay outside the gene matches. CDR1 is SQVTM, CDR2 ANQGSEA, per germline. Per the original methods: Amplification of reference gene primers was used by the study to estimate nucleated cell counts. Assay used: immunoSEQ multiplex PCR; TCRdb lists only in-frame clones, some missing. For V, J and clone size, that table is used; D and trimming come from the DNA. The top ten hold over 6.5% of the sample, which has 100,000 to 150,000 clones, 60% to 80% seen once. The sequencing input was peripheral blood. The TCR sequence derives from a human donor in a cohort sampled during active COVID-19. The chain carries TRBV29-1 and TRBJ2-3; 7 bases agree with TRBD1. The CDR3 loop is CSGFRGLDTQYF. The CDR3 DNA sequence: TGCAGCGGCTTCAGGGGGTTAGATACGCAGTATTTT.